The next 26 T cell receptor beta chains were all read from a single sample in a study of T cell responses to AZD1222 COVID-19 vaccine. Sequenced by immunoSEQ multiplex PCR; TCRdb stores in-frame clones only, minus some. This sample has fewer than 150,000 clones, with about 92% found just once. This specimen was peripheral blood, taken on day 0 of AZD1222 vaccination. These receptors were taken from an adult in good health.

The chain couples TRBV2 to TRBJ2-5, with 7 nucleotides matching TRBD1. The CDR3 spans 13 residues. CDR1 is SNHLY, CDR2 FYNNEI, per germline. The V and J ends lost 6 bases and 5 bases, in that order; junction bases with no gene match: 6. CDR3 DNA: TGTGCCAGCAGCCGACAGGGATGGGAGACCCAGTACTTC. Translation gives CASSRQGWETQYF.

The chain couples TRBV5-1 to TRBJ2-5; 15 bases match TRBD2. CDR1 and CDR2 (germline): SGHRS, YFSETQ. CDR3 size: 17 residues. V trimming: 4 bases; J trimming: 5 bases; junction bases outside the gene matches: 9. The CDR3 DNA sequence: TGCGCCAGCAGCCTTCCGGGACTAGCGGGAGGAAGGGAGACCCAGTACTTC. Its translation: CASSLPGLAGGRETQYF.

The chain has TRBV6-5 and TRBJ1-3; 7 positions agree with TRBD1. The CDR3 totals 14 residues. V dropped 4 bases and J dropped 2; count of bases not matched to a gene: 2. The germline CDR1 and CDR2 sequences are MNHEY and SVGAGI. The CDR3 reads CASSSDRTGNTIYF. The CDR3, as DNA: TGTGCCAGCAGTTCGGACAGGACTGGAAACACCATATATTTT.

The rearrangement joins TRBV28 to TRBJ2-2; 7 bases fit TRBD2. Per germline, CDR1 MDHEN and CDR2 SYDVKM. This CDR3 is 15 amino acids long. After removal of 8 bases from V and 6 bases from J, the junction contained 12 bases not matched to a gene. CDR3 nucleotide sequence: TGTGCCAGCGGTCTGGAGCAGGGAGGGCCCGGGGAGCTGTTTTTT. It is translated as CASGLEQGGPGELFF.

This chain links TRBV24-1 with TRBJ1-1, with 9 nucleotides matching TRBD1. This CDR3 spans 15 amino acids. V lost 3 bases, J lost 4 bases, and 5 bases stayed unmatched. From germline, CDR1 is KGHDR and CDR2 SFDVKD. The CDR3 loop reads CATSDGGQGSTEAFF. CDR3 nucleotides: TGTGCCACCAGTGATGGGGGACAGGGTAGCACTGAAGCTTTCTTT.

The CDR3 DNA follows: TGTGCCAGCAGCGCCACCGGGACAGCGGGCGAAAAACTGTTTTTT. It codes for CASSATGTAGEKLFF. This chain links TRBV11-2 with TRBJ1-4; TRBD1 aligns across 7 bases. Germline assignment: CDR1 SGHAT and CDR2 FQNNGV. This CDR3 spans 15 amino acids. J was trimmed by 8 bases and V by 5 bases; bases with no gene match: 11.

This clone was counted a few times. The J gene is TRBJ2-7, the V gene TRBV28; 9 bases fit TRBD1. Germline CDR1 MDHEN, CDR2 SYDVKM. The CDR3 spans 15 residues. With 1 base clipped from V and 2 bases from J, the junction kept 3 bases outside the gene matches. Written as DNA, the CDR3 is TGTGCCAGCAGTTTATTTGGGACAGGGACCTACGAGCAGTACTTC. It encodes CASSLFGTGTYEQYF.

This chain links TRBV5-4 with TRBJ1-3; D perhaps matches TRBD1 (6 bases). Germline lookup yields CDR1 SGHNT and CDR2 YYREEE (reference sequence). Trimming took 9 bases from V and 1 from J, leaving 11 bases between them. The CDR3 loop spans 13 amino acids. CDR3 bases: TGTGCCACCCAGGACAGATCTGGAAACACCATATATTTT. It is translated as CATQDRSGNTIYF.

V gene TRBV5-1 combines with J gene TRBJ2-2; 9 bases align to TRBD2. The germline V gene encodes CDR1 SGHRS and CDR2 YFSETQ. The V gene end was trimmed by 0 bases and the J gene end by 5 bases; junction bases not matched to a gene: 5. The CDR3 has 16 amino acids. CDR3 DNA: TGCGCCAGCAGCTTGGTTTTAGCGGGGGTTACCGGGGAGCTGTTTTTT. This sequence encodes CASSLVLAGVTGELFF.

The rearrangement uses TRBV7-2 and TRBJ1-4, with D tentatively TRBD1 (5 bases). This CDR3 has 13 residues. Germline V CDR1 and CDR2: SGHTA, FQGNSA. The V gene lost 3 bases and the J gene lost 8 bases, with 10 bases spanning the gap. CDR3 protein: CASSFGGTEKLFF. The CDR3 nucleotides are TGTGCCAGCAGCTTCGGAGGGACGGAAAAACTGTTTTTT.

The chain combines TRBV6-5 with TRBJ2-2, with 7 nucleotides matching TRBD1. This CDR3 is built from 14 residues. The germline CDR1 and CDR2 sequences are MNHEY and SVGAGI. The trim removed 6 bases at V and 6 bases at J, leaving 7 bases unmatched. DNA of the CDR3: TGTGCCAGCAGGAAGACAGGGATGGCCGGGGAGCTGTTTTTT. This translates into CASRKTGMAGELFF.

In DNA, the CDR3 is TGTGCCAGCAAAAACCATGGGTTTGGGGGTGAAAAACTGTTTTTT. Translating gives CASKNHGFGGEKLFF. The V call is TRBV11-2, the J call TRBJ1-4; tentatively, D is TRBD1 (5 bases). Between the trimmed V and J ends, which lost 7 bases and 7 bases, there was a span of 19 bases. The CDR3 contains 15 residues. Germline values: CDR1 SGHAT, CDR2 FQNNGV. Drawing the rest from reference TRBV11-2 and TRBJ1-4, the complete variable domain is EAGVAQSPRYKIIEKRQSVAFWCNPISGHATLYWYQQILGQGPKLLIQFQNNGVVDDSQLPKDRFSAERLKGVDSTLKIQPAKLEDSAVYLCASKNHGFGGEKLFFGSGTQLSVL.

This chain links TRBV18 with TRBJ1-1, with 8 positions matching TRBD1. The CDR3 is 14 amino acids. Germline loops: CDR1 KGHSH, CDR2 LQKENI. The ends lost 5 bases at V and 2 bases at J; junction bases unmatched: 4. The CDR3 DNA follows: TGTGCCAGCTCAGACAGGGGAGGCAACACTGAAGCTTTCTTT. Amino acid sequence: CASSDRGGNTEAFF.

This rearrangement joins TRBV9 to TRBJ1-1, with D possibly being TRBD1 (5 bases). Germline V gene lookup returns CDR1 SGDLS and CDR2 YYNGEE. This CDR3 contains 13 residues. The ends were cut back, 4 bases at V and 8 bases at J, with 15 bases in the middle. The DNA of the CDR3 is TGTGCCAGCAGCCCCGGGACCGACAAAGAAGCTTTCTTT. Protein: CASSPGTDKEAFF.

The chain recombines TRBV28 with TRBJ1-2; 10 nucleotides align to TRBD1. V shed 5 bases, J shed 4 bases, and the junction held 7 bases outside the gene matches. The CDR3 has 15 amino acids. The germline CDR1 and CDR2 sequences are MDHEN and SYDVKM. CDR3 residues: CASSQGQGGVYGYTF. The CDR3 coding sequence is TGTGCCAGCAGTCAAGGACAGGGGGGTGTCTATGGCTACACCTTC.

The chain is built from TRBV6-5 and TRBJ1-2, with 9 nucleotides matching TRBD1. The CDR3 consists of 13 residues. Germline assignment: CDR1 MNHEY and CDR2 SVGAGI. The J segment lost 4 bases and the V segment lost 6 bases, leaving 3 bases of the junction unmatched. The CDR3 reads CASRDRGGYGYTF. The CDR3 coding sequence is TGTGCCAGCAGGGACAGGGGAGGCTATGGCTACACCTTC.

The chain carries TRBV4-1 and TRBJ2-5; 7 bases are a match to TRBD1. The germline CDR1 and CDR2 sequences are MGHRA and YSYEKL. Losses at the gene ends were 4 bases for V and 4 bases for J; bases not matched to a gene: 0. The CDR3 is made up of 12 amino acids. The CDR3: CASSRDRETQYF. Here the CDR3 DNA reads TGCGCCAGCAGCCGGGACAGAGAGACCCAGTACTTC.

The rearrangement uses TRBV15 and TRBJ2-3; the match to TRBD1 covers 7 bases. The germline gives CDR1 LNHNV, CDR2 YYDKDF (reference sequence). The V and J ends lost 3 bases and 6 bases, in that order; junction bases with no gene match: 12. This CDR3 comprises 16 residues. CDR3 DNA: TGTGCCACCAGCAGCAACAGGGGCCGTTCTGCGGATACGCAGTATTTT. It specifies CATSSNRGRSADTQYF.

This rearrangement joins TRBV30 to TRBJ2-7, with D tentatively TRBD2 (5 bases). V lost 0 bases and J 5 bases, leaving 23 bases between the germline ends. Germline CDR1 GTSNPN, CDR2 SVGIG (reference sequence). The CDR3 runs to 17 residues. The CDR3 is CAWSVRRVEQSTHEQYF. CDR3 nucleotides: TGTGCCTGGAGTGTAAGGCGGGTAGAACAGTCAACCCACGAGCAGTACTTC.

The chain has TRBV7-9 and TRBJ2-1, with 14 positions matching TRBD2. The CDR3 loop spans 15 amino acids. Germline V gene lookup returns CDR1 SEHNR and CDR2 FQNEAQ (reference sequence). The junction had 5 bases not matched to a gene; V was cut back by 5 bases and J by 8 bases. The CDR3 DNA is TGTGCCAGCAGCCCGGGACTAGCGGGAGATCATGAGCAGTTCTTC. It specifies CASSPGLAGDHEQFF.

The CDR3 bases are TGCAGCGTCGAAAAGACAGGATCGTTGGAGACCCAGTACTTC. This gives the protein CSVEKTGSLETQYF. The chain recombines TRBV29-1 with TRBJ2-5; weak D call: TRBD1 (6 bases). Per the germline V gene, CDR1 is SQVTM and CDR2 is ANQGSEA. V dropped 6 bases and J dropped 5 bases, with 19 bases sitting between them. This CDR3 has 14 residues.

The chain carries TRBV6-4 and TRBJ2-5, with TRBD2 matching over 13 bases. CDR1 is MRHNA, CDR2 SNTAGT, per germline. CDR3 size: 15 residues. V shed 3 bases and J 5 bases; nucleotides not matched to a gene: 3. CDR3 sequence (DNA): TGTGCCAGCAGTGAAACTAGCGGGGGGGCTGAGACCCAGTACTTC. Translation: CASSETSGGAETQYF.

This sequence joins TRBV9 and TRBJ2-2; 12 bases are a match to TRBD2. V was clipped by 3 bases and J by 7 bases; unmatched bases: 7. From germline, CDR1 is SGDLS and CDR2 YYNGEE. The CDR3 covers 16 residues. The CDR3 bases are TGTGCCAGCAGCGCCGGACTAGCGGGGAGGGACGGGGAGCTGTTTTTT. Its translation: CASSAGLAGRDGELFF. Combining the CDR3 with reference TRBV9 and TRBJ2-2 gives the whole variable domain DSGVTQTPKHLITATGQRVTLRCSPRSGDLSVYWYQQSLDQGLQFLIQYYNGEERAKGNILERFSAQQFPDLHSELNLSSLELGDSALYFCASSAGLAGRDGELFFGEGSRLTVL.

The chain uses TRBV6-5 and TRBJ1-2; a weak D match, TRBD1 (5 bases). The germline V gene has CDR1 MNHEY and CDR2 SVGAGI. Trimming took 0 bases from V and 6 from J, leaving 14 bases between them. The CDR3 sequence is 15 residues long. Here the CDR3 DNA reads TGTGCCAGCAGTTACTCAGAGGGGTCGACTGATGGCTACACCTTC. This codes for CASSYSEGSTDGYTF.

The chain links TRBV7-2 to TRBJ1-2; 10 positions match TRBD1. V lost 11 bases and J lost 1; bases outside the gene matches: 16. Germline V gives CDR1 SGHTA, CDR2 FQGNSA. The CDR3 runs to 17 residues. In DNA, the CDR3 is TGTGCCCTCCAGCGGGGGGGACAGGGGTTCGATAACTATGGCTACACCTTC. It codes for CALQRGGQGFDNYGYTF.

The V gene is TRBV3-1 (or the pseudogene TRBV3-2), the J gene TRBJ2-1, with 8 bases that match TRBD2. V shed 6 bases and J 7 bases; nucleotides not matched to a gene: 11. In germline, CDR1 is LGHDT, CDR2 YNNKEL (reference sequence). The CDR3 is 15 residues long. The CDR3 is CASRLSGSLGNEQFF. In DNA, the CDR3 is TGTGCCAGCAGACTGAGCGGGAGCCTAGGGAATGAGCAGTTCTTC.